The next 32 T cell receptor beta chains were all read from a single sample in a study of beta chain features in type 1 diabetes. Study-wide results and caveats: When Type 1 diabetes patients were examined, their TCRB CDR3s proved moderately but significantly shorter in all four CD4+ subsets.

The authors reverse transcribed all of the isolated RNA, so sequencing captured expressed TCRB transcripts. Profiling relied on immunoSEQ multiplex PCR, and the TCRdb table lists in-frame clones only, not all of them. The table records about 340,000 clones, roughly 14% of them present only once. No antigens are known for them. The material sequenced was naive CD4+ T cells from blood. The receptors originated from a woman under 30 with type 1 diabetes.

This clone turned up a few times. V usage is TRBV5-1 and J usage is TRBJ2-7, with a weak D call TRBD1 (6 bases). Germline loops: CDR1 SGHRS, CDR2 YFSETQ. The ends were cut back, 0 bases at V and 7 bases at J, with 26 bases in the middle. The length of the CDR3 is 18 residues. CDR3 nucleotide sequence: TGCGCCAGCAGCTTGGGTGCCCCTCGTACAGGGCCCCGCGGGGAGCAGTACTTC. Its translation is CASSLGAPRTGPRGEQYF. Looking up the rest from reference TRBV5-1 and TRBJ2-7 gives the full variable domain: KAGVTQTPRYLIKTRGQQVTLSCSPISGHRSVSWYQQTPGQGLQFLFEYFSETQRNKGNFPGRFSGRQFSNSRSEMNVSTLELGDSALYLCASSLGAPRTGPRGEQYFGPGTRLTVT.

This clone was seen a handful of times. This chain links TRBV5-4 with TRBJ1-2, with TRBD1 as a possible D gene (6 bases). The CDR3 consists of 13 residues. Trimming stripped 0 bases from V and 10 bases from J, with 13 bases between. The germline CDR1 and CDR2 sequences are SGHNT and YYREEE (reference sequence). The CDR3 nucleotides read TGTGCCAGCAGCTTGGAGTGGGGACACGACTACACCTTC. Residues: CASSLEWGHDYTF.

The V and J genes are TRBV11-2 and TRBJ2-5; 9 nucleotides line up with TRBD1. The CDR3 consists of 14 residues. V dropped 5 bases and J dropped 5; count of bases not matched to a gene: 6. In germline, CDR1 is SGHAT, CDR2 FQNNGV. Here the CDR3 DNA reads TGTGCCAGCAGCCATACAGGGGGCATGGAGACCCAGTACTTC. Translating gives CASSHTGGMETQYF.

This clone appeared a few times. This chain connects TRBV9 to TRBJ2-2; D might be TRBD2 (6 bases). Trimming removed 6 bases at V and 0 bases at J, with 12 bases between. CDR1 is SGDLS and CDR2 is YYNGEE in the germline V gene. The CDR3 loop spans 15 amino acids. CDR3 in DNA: TGTGCCAGCAAGTGGGGGGAAGCGAACACCGGGGAGCTGTTTTTT. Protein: CASKWGEANTGELFF.

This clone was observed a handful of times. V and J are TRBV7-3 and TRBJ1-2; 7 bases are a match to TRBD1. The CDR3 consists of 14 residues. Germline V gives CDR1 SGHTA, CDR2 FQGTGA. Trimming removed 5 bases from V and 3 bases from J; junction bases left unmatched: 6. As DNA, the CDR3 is TGTGCCAGCAGCGAAACTACAGGGGACTATGGCTACACCTTC. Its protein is CASSETTGDYGYTF.

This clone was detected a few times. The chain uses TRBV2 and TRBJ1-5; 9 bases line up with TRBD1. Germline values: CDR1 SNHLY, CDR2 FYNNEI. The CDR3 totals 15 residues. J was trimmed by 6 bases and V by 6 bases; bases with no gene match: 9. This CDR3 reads CASSYTGGAGQPQHF. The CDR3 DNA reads TGTGCCAGCAGCTATACAGGGGGCGCAGGTCAGCCCCAGCATTTT.

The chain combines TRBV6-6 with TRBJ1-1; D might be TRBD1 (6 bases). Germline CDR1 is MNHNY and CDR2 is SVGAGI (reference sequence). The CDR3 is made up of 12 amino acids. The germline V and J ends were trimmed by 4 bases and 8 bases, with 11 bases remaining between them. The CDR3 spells CASSSQGSEAFF. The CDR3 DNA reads TGTGCCAGCAGTTCCCAGGGGAGCGAAGCTTTCTTT.

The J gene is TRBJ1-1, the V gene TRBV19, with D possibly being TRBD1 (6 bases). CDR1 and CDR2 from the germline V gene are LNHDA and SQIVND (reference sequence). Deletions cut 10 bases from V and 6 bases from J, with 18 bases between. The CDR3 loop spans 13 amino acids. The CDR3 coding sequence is TGTGCCACACGGGACATAAGGCGCGCTGAAGCTTTCTTT. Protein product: CATRDIRRAEAFF.

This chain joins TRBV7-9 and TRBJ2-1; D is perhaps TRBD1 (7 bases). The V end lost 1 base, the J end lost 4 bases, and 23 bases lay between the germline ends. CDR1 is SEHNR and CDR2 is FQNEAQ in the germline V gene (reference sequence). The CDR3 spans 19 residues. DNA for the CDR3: TGTGCCAGCAGCTTAGGAGACAGGGAATGGCTAGCGAGTTACAATGAGCAGTTCTTC. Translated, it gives CASSLGDREWLASYNEQFF.

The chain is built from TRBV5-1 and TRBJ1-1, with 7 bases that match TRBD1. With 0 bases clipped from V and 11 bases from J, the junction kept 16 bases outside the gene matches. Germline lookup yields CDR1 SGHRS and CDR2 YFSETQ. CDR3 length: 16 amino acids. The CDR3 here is CASSLEGTERYRKAFF. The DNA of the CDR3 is TGCGCCAGCAGCTTGGAGGGGACAGAGCGTTACCGAAAGGCTTTCTTT.

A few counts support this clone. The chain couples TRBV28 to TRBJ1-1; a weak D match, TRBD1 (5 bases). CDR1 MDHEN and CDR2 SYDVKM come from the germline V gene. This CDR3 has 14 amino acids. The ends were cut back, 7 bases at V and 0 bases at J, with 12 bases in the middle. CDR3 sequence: CASTPGVMNTEAFF. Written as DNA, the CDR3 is TGTGCCAGCACCCCGGGGGTTATGAACACTGAAGCTTTCTTT.

CDR3 DNA: TGTGCCAGCACGTCTAGCGGGAGTGGTCACGTAGGCTATACGCAGTATTTT. Amino acids: CASTSSGSGHVGYTQYF. This chain links TRBV28 with TRBJ2-3; 10 nucleotides agree with TRBD2. This CDR3 has 17 amino acids. V gave up 7 bases and J gave up 7 bases; unmatched junction bases: 17. Germline V gene sequence: CDR1 MDHEN, CDR2 SYDVKM.

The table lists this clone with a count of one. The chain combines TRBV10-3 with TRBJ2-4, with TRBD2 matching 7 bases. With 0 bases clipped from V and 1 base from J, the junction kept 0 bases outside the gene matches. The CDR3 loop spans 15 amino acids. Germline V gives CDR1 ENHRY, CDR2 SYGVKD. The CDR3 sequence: CAISESGGAKNIQYF. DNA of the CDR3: TGTGCCATCAGTGAGTCCGGGGGGGCCAAAAACATTCAGTACTTC.

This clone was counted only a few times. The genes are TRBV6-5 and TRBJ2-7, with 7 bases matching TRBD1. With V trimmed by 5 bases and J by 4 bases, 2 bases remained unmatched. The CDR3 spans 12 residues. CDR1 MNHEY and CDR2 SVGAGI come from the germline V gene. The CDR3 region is CASSPTGYEQYV. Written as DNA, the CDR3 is TGTGCCAGCAGTCCGACAGGGTACGAGCAGTACGTC.

The CDR3 region is CASSPDSQYGYTF. The CDR3 DNA reads as TGCGCCAGCAGCCCTGACAGCCAGTATGGCTACACCTTC. The chain couples TRBV4-3 to TRBJ1-2; D might be TRBD1 (5 bases). Looked up from germline, CDR1 is LGHNA and CDR2 is YSLEER. CDR3 length: 13 amino acids. Trimming pared 4 bases from V and 5 bases from J, leaving 11 bases between.

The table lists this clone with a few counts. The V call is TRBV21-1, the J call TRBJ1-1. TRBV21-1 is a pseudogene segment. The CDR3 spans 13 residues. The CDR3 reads CASSRRGATEAFF. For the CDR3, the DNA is TGTGCCAGCAGCAGGCGGGGGGCCACTGAAGCTTTCTTT.

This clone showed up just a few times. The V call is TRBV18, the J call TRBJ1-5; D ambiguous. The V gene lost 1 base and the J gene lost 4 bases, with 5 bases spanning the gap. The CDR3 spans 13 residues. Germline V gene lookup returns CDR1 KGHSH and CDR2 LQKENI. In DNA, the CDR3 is TGTGCCAGCTCACCACGAGATAATCAGCCCCAGCATTTT. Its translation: CASSPRDNQPQHF.

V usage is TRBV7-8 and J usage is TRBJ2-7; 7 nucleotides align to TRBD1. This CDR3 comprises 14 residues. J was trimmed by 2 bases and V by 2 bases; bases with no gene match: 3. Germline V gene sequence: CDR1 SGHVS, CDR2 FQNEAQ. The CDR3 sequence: CASSLSQGAYEQYF. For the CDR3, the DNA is TGTGCCAGCAGCTTAAGTCAGGGGGCCTACGAGCAGTACTTC.

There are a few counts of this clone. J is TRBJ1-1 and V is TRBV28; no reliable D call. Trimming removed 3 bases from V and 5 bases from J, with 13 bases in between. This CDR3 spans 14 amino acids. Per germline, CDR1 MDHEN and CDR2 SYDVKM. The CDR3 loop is CASSFFFGRTEAFF. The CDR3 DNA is TGTGCCAGCAGTTTCTTTTTCGGTCGGACTGAAGCTTTCTTT.

The CDR3 sequence: CASRLVRPGTMVDEKLFF. CDR3 bases: TGTGCAAGTCGCTTAGTTCGACCGGGGACAATGGTTGATGAAAAACTGTTTTTT. The chain joins TRBV12-2 to TRBJ1-4; the table's D gene call, TRBD1, was not cross checked with the DNA. TRBV12-2 is noted as a pseudogene. This CDR3 has 18 amino acids.

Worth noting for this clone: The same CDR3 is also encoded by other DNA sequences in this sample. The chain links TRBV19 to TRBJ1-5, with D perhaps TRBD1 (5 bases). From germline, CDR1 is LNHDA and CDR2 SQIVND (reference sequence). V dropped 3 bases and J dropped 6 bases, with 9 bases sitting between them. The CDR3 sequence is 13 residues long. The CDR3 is CASSIGGSQPQHF. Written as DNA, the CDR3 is TGTGCCAGTAGTATTGGGGGGAGTCAGCCCCAGCATTTT.

Written as DNA, the CDR3 is TGTGCCAGCAGCCAAGGACAGGGTGCCGGGGAGCTGTTTTTT. The encoded protein is CASSQGQGAGELFF. The chain links TRBV7-2 to TRBJ2-2; 8 nucleotides match TRBD1. CDR3 length: 14 amino acids. From germline, CDR1 is SGHTA and CDR2 FQGNSA. After removal of 5 bases from V and 6 bases from J, the junction contained 5 bases not matched to a gene. The variable domain in full, with the rest retrieved from reference TRBV7-2 and TRBJ2-2, is GAGVSQSPSNKVTEKGKDVELRCDPISGHTALYWYRQSLGQGLEFLIYFQGNSAPDKSGLPSDRFSAERTGGSVSTLTIQRTQQEDSAVYLCASSQGQGAGELFFGEGSRLTVL.

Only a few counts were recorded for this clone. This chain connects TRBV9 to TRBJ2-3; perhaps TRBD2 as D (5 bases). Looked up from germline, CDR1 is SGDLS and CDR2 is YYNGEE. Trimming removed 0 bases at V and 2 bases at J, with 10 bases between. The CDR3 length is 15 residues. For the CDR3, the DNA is TGTGCCAGCAGCGTAGCTGGACTGTCCACAGATACGCAGTATTTT. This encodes CASSVAGLSTDTQYF.

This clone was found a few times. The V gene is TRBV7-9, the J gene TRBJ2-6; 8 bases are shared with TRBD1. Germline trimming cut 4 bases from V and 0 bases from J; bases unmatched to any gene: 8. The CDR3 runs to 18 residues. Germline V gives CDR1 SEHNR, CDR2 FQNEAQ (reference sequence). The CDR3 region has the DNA TGTGCCAGCAGCTCGGGGACAGGACCCCTCTCTGGGGCCAACGTCCTGACTTTC. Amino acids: CASSSGTGPLSGANVLTF.

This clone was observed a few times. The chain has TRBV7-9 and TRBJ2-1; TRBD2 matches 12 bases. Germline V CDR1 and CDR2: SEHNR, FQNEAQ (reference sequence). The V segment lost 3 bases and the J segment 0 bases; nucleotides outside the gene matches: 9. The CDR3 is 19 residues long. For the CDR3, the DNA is TGTGCCAGCAGCTTCGCTACTAGCGGGAGGTTCAGCTCCTACAATGAGCAGTTCTTC. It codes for CASSFATSGRFSSYNEQFF. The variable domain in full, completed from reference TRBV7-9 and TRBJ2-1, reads DTGVSQNPRHKITKRGQNVTFRCDPISEHNRLYWYRQTLGQGPEFLTYFQNEAQLEKSRLLSDRFSAERPKGSFSTLEIQRTEQGDSAMYLCASSFATSGRFSSYNEQFFGPGTRLTVL.

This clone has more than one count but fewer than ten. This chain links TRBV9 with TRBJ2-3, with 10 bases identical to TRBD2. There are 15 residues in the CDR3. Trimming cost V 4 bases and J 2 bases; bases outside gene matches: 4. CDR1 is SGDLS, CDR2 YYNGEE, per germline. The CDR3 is CASSPLAGVTDTQYF. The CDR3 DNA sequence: TGTGCCAGCAGCCCCCTAGCGGGAGTCACAGATACGCAGTATTTT. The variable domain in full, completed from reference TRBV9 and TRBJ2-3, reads DSGVTQTPKHLITATGQRVTLRCSPRSGDLSVYWYQQSLDQGLQFLIQYYNGEERAKGNILERFSAQQFPDLHSELNLSSLELGDSALYFCASSPLAGVTDTQYFGPGTRLTVL.

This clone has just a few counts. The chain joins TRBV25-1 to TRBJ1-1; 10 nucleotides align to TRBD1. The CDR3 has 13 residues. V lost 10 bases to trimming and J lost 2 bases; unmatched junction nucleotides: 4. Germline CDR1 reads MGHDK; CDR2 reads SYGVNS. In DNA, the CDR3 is TGTGCCACCAGGGACAGGGGCAACACTGAAGCTTTCTTT. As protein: CATRDRGNTEAFF.

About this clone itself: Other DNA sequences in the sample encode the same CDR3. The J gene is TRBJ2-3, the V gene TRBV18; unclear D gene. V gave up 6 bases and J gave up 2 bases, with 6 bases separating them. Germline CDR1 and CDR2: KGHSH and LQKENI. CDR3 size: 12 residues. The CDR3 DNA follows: TGTGCCAGCTCCCCTTACACAGATACGCAGTATTTT. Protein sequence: CASSPYTDTQYF.

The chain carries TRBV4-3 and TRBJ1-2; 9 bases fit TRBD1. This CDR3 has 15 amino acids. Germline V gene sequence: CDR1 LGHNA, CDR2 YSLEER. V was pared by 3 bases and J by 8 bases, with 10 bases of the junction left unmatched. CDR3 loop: CASSQESQGAGGYTF. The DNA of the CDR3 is TGCGCCAGCAGCCAGGAATCACAGGGGGCAGGAGGCTACACCTTC.

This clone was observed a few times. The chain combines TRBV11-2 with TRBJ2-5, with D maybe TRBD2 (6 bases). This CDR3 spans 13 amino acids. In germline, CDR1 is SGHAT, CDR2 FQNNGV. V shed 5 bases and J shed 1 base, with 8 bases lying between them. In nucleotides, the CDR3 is TGTGCCAGCAGCCGTAGCGGCCAAGAGACCCAGTACTTC. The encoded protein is CASSRSGQETQYF. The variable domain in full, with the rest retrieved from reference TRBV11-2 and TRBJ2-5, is EAGVAQSPRYKIIEKRQSVAFWCNPISGHATLYWYQQILGQGPKLLIQFQNNGVVDDSQLPKDRFSAERLKGVDSTLKIQPAKLEDSAVYLCASSRSGQETQYFGPGTRLLVL.

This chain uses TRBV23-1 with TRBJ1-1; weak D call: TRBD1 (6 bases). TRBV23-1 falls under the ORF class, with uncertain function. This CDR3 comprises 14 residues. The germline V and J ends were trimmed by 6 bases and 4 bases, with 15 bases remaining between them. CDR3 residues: CASSLTRGATEAFF. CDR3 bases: TGCGCCAGCAGCCTGACTCGGGGGGCCACTGAAGCTTTCTTT.

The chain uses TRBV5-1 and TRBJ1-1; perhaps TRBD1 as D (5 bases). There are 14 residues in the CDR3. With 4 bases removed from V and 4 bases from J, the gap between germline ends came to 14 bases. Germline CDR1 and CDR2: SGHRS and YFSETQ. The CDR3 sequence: CASSPDPQGTEAFF. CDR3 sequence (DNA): TGCGCCAGCAGCCCCGACCCCCAGGGCACTGAAGCTTTCTTT. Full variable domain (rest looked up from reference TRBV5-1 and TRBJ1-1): KAGVTQTPRYLIKTRGQQVTLSCSPISGHRSVSWYQQTPGQGLQFLFEYFSETQRNKGNFPGRFSGRQFSNSRSEMNVSTLELGDSALYLCASSPDPQGTEAFFGQGTRLTVV.